This T cell receptor (beta chain) was captured by sequencing in a study of sequential checkpoint blockade in melanoma. The wider study: TCRβ was sequenced from DNA of approximately 99 pretreatment tumors. Roughly 20 patients had tumor biopsies before treatment and at week 13.

Study-wide results and caveats: Tumor T-cell fraction and clonality correlated with PD-L1 and CD8+ counts.

Some clones are missing from TCRdb's copy, which holds only in-frame ones; the method was immunoSEQ multiplex PCR. This sample has a few thousand clones, with 24% found just once. This clone is categorized as medium-sized. Its matching antigen is unknown. V was shortened by 5 bases and J by 8 bases, with 18 bases between the two germline ends. CDR1 is SGHNT and CDR2 is YENEEA in the germline V gene. This CDR3 contains 14 residues. Treatment: randomized to nivolumab then ipilimumab (arm A) or the reverse (arm B). The clonotype was recovered from a human donor with melanoma. This material consisted of tumor tissue (inferred from file names), taken from a patient given nivolumab and ipilimumab in sequence. The chain employs TRBV11-3 and TRBJ1-2; the D gene is possibly TRBD1 (5 bases). CDR3 region: CASSPPGTSRGYTF. In DNA form, the CDR3 reads TGTGCCAGCAGCCCGCCCGGGACGTCTAGAGGCTACACCTTC. Looking up the rest from reference TRBV11-3 and TRBJ1-2 gives the full variable domain: EAGVVQSPRYKIIEKKQPVAFWCNPISGHNTLYWYLQNLGQGPELLIRYENEEAVDDSQLPKDRFSAERLKGVDSTLKIQPAELGDSAVYLCASSPPGTSRGYTFGSGTRLTVV.